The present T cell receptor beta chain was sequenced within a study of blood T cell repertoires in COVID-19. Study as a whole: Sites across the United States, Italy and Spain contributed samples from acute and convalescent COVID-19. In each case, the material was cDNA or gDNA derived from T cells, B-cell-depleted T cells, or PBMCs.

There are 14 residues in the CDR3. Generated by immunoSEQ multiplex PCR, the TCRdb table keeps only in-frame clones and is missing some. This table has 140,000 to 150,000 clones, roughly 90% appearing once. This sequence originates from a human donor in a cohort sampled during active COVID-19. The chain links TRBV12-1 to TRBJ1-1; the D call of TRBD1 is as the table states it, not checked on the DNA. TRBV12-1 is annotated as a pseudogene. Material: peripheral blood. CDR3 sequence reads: CASRQGAFNTEAFF. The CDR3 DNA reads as TGTGCCAGCCGACAGGGGGCCTTTAACACTGAAGCTTTCTTT.